A single TCR beta chain is shown here with its context. Its antigen is not identified. Some clones are missing from TCRdb's copy, which holds only in-frame ones; the method was immunoSEQ multiplex PCR. The sample consists of around 20,000 clones, about 90% of them appearing once. This sample was taken from a study of T cell repertoires and Cas9 in healthy adults. Study-level points and caveats: SpCas9-reactive effector T cells were reportedly restrained in vitro by SpCas9-reactive regulatory T cells.

Germline V lookup: CDR1 MDHEN, CDR2 SYDVKM. Trimming removed 5 bases at V and 1 base at J, with 11 bases between. The CDR3 runs 14 residues. Sequencing was done on a sample of CD4+ effector T cells (CD127+, CD25-, CD137-, CD154-) from PBMCs; culture status not recorded. The rearrangement joins TRBV28 to TRBJ1-1, with D possibly matching TRBD1 (5 bases). The TCR sequence derives from a human donor in good health. CDR3: CASSPGPRNTEAFF. In DNA, the CDR3 is TGTGCCAGCAGTCCGGGACCGCGGAACACTGAAGCTTTCTTT.